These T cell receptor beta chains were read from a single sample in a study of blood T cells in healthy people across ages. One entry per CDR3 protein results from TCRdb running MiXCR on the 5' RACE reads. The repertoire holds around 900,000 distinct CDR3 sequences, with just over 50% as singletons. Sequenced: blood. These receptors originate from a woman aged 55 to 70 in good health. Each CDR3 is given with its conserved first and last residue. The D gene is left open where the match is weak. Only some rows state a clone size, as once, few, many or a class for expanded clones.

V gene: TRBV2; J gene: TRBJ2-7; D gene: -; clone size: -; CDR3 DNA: TGTGCCAGCAGTGAAGATCGGGAGAGCGGGCGAACCGTCTGGGAGCAGTACTTC; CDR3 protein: CASSEDRESGRTVWEQYF
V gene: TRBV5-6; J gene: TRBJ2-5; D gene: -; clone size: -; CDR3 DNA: TGTGCCAGCAGCTTGAAGGAGATCCAGTACTTC; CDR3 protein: CASSLKEIQYF
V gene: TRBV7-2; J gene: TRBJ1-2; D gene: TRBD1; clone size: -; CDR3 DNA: TGTGCCAGCACCCTGGGCCCAGGGGGCTATGGCTACACCTTC; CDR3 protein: CASTLGPGGYGYTF
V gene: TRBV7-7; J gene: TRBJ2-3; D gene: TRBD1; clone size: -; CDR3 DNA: TGTGCCAGCAGCCTCGCTACGGGACAGGGGGCGTTTGGGCCTAGCACAGATACGCAGTATTTT; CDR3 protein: CASSLATGQGAFGPSTDTQYF
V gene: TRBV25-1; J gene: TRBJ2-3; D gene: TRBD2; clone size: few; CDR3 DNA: TGTGCCAGCAGTTTCGGTAGCGGGAGAAATACGCAGTATTTT; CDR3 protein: CASSFGSGRNTQYF
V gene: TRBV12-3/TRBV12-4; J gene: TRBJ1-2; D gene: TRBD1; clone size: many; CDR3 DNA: TGTGCCAGCAGCAGAACCTCGAGGACAGGGATAAATGGCTACACCTTC; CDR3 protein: CASSRTSRTGINGYTF
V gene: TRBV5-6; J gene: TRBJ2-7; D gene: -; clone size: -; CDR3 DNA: TGTGCCAGCAGTCCAGGGATCCTCAGCTCCTACGAGCAGTACTTC; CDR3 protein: CASSPGILSSYEQYF
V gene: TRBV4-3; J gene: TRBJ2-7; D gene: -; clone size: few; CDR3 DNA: TGCGCCAGCAGCCTCCAAAGGGATCGCGAGCAGTACTTC; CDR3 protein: CASSLQRDREQYF
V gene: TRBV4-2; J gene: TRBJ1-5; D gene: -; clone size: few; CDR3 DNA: TGTGCCAGCAGCCCTGCCCTGGCGAATCAGCCCCAGCATTTT; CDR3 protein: CASSPALANQPQHF
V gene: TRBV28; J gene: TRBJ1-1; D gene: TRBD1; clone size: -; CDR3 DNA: TGTGCCACACAGATCACAGGGGCAAACACTGAAGCTTTCTTT; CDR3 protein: CATQITGANTEAFF
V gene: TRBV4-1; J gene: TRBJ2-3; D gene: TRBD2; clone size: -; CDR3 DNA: TGCGCCAGCAGTAAAGGGGGACTAGCGGGAGCGGGGGGCTTCACAGATACGCAGTATTTT; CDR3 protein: CASSKGGLAGAGGFTDTQYF
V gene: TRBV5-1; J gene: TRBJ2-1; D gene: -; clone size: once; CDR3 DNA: TGCGCCAGCAGCCCGACTGCTTGGGCGGGTAATTGGGGTGAGCAGTTCTTC; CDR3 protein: CASSPTAWAGNWGEQFF
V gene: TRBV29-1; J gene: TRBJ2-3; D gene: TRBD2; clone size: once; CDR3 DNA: TGCAGCGTGCATTGGGCTAGCGGGGGGTCAGATACGCAGTATTTT; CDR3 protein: CSVHWASGGSDTQYF
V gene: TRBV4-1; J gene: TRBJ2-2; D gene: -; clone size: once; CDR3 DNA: TGCGCCAGCAGCCAAGCGAGACGGTCGAACACCGGGGAGCTGTTTTTT; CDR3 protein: CASSQARRSNTGELFF
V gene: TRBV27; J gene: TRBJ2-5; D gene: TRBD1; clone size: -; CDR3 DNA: TGTGCCAGCCTAAGACAGGGTGAAGAGACCCAGTACTTC; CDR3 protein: CASLRQGEETQYF
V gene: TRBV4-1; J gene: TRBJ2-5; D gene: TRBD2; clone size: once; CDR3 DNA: TGCGCCAGCAGCCAAGGGACCAGGGTAGCGGGAAACAATGAGCAGTACTTC; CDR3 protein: CASSQGTRVAGNNEQYF
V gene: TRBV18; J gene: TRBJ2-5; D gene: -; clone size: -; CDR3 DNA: TGTGCCAGCTCACCAAACGGGATAAAACAAGAGACCCAGTACTTC; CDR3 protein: CASSPNGIKQETQYF
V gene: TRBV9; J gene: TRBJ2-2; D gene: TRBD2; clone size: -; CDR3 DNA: TGTGCCAGCAGCGTAGCCGGGAGGTCGAACACCGGGGAGCTGTTTTTT; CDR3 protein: CASSVAGRSNTGELFF
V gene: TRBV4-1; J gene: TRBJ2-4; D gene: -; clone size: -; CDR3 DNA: TGCGCCAGCAGCCAAGGACTTGTGGTAGCGCTAGCCAAAAACATTCAGTACTTC; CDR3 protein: CASSQGLVVALAKNIQYF
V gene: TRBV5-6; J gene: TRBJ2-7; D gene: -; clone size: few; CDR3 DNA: TGTGCCAGCAGCTTCGCCGGGACACCCTACGAGCAGTACTTC; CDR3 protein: CASSFAGTPYEQYF
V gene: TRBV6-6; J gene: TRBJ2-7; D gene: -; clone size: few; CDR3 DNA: TGTGCCAGCAGTTACTCAGTAGCGGACCACTCCTACGAGCAGTACTTC; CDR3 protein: CASSYSVADHSYEQYF
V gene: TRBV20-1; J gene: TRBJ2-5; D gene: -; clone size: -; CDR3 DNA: TGCGGTGCTAGAGATTTCAGTGTGCAGTACTTC; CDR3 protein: CGARDFSVQYF
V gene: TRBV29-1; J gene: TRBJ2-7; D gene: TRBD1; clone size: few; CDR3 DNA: TGCAGCGCCTCGAAGGGGACAGGGTATTACGAGCAGTACTTC; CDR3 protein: CSASKGTGYYEQYF